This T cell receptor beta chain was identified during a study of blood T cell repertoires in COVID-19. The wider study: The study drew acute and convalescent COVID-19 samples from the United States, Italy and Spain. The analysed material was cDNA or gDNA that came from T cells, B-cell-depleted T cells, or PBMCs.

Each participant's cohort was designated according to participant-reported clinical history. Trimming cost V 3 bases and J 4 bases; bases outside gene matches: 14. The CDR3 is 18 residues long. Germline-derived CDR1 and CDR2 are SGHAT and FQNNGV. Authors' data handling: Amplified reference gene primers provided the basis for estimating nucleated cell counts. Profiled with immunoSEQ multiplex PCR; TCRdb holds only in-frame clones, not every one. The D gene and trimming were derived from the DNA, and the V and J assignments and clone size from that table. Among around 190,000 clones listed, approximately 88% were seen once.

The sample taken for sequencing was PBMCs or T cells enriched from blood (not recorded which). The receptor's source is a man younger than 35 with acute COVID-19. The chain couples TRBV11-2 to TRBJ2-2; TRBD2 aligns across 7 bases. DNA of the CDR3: TGTGCCAGCAGCTTCCGACTTGGGGGAGGGCCCTCCACCGGGGAGCTGTTTTTT. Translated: CASSFRLGGGPSTGELFF.